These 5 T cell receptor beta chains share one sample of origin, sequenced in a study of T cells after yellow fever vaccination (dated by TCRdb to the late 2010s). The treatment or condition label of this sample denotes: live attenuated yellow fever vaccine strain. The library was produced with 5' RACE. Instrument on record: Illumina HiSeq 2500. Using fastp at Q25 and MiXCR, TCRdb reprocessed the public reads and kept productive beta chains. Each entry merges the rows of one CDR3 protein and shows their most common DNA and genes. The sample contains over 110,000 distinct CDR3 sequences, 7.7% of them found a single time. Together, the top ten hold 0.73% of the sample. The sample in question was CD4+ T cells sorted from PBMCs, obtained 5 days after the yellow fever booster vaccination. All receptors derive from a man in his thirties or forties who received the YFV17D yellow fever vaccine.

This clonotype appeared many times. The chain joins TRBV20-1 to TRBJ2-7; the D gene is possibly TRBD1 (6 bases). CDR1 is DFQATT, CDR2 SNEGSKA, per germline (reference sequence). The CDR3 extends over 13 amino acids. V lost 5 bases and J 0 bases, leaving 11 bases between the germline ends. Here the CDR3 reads CSAGDRSSYEQYF. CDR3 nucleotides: TGCAGTGCTGGTGACAGGAGCTCCTACGAGCAGTACTTC.

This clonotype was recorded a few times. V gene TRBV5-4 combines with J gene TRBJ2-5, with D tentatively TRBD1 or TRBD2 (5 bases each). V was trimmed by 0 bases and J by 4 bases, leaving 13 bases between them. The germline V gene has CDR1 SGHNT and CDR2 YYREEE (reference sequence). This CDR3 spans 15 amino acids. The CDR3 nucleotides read TGTGCCAGCAGCTTGGACCCGGGAAGGGGAGAGACCCAGTACTTC. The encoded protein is CASSLDPGRGETQYF.

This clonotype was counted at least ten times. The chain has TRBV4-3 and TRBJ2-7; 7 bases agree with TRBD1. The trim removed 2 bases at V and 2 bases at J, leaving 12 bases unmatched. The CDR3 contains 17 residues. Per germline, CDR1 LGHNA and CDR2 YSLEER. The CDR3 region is CASSQQVAGQGAYEQYF. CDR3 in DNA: TGCGCCAGCAGCCAACAAGTAGCCGGCCAGGGGGCCTACGAGCAGTACTTC.

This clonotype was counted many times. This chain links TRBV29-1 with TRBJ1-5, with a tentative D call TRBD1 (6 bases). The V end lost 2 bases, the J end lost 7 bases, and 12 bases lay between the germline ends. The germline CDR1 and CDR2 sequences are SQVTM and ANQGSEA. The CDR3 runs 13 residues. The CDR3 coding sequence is TGCAGCGTTGAAAAGGAGGGGGGGCAGCCCCAGCATTTT. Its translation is CSVEKEGGQPQHF.

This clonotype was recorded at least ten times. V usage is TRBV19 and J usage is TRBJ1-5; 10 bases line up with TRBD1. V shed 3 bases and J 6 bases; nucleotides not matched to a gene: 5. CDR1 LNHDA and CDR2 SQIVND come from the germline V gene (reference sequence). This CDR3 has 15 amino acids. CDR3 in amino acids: CASSIPRTGGQPQHF. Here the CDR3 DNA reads TGTGCCAGTAGTATCCCCAGGACAGGGGGTCAGCCCCAGCATTTT.